This entry features one T cell receptor (beta chain) sequence. This record comes from a study of control samples from healthy donors and cancer patients. Assay: immunoSEQ multiplex PCR; the TCRdb copy retains only in-frame clones and omits some. The profile shows about 180,000 clones, 90% of them singletons. The CDR3 has 17 residues. The V end was cut by 0 bases, the J end by 1 base, with 13 bases between. Germline-derived CDR1 and CDR2 are LGHNA and YSLEER. Sequenced: blood. The TCR was taken from a woman aged 45-65 years in good health. The chain links TRBV4-3 to TRBJ2-1; D may be TRBD1 (7 bases). CDR3: CASSQESPGGSYNEQFF. The CDR3 bases are TGCGCCAGCAGCCAAGAGAGTCCAGGGGGGTCCTACAATGAGCAGTTCTTC.